The TCR beta chain under discussion was sequenced for a study of T cell responses to AZD1222 COVID-19 vaccine. Here immunoSEQ multiplex PCR was the method, and the copy in TCRdb shows in-frame clones only, minus some. Of 95,000 to 150,000 clones in the sample, 85% to 90% were seen once. Concerning this clone itself: Its antigen is currently unknown.

The V end lost 1 base, the J end lost 8 bases, and 23 bases lay between the germline ends. This CDR3 contains 18 residues. Germline lookup yields CDR1 LNHDA and CDR2 SQIVND (reference sequence). The study, taken as a whole, reports: White British donors predominated, females outnumbered males, and clonal diversity was possibly underestimated. Sampling that yielded the repertoires occurred only after the peak T cell response. Mapped onto spike, vaccine-associated CD4 TCRs spanned it and were dominant at 160-218 and 743-854.

The TCR was taken from an adult in good health. J is TRBJ1-4 and V is TRBV19; tentative D call: TRBD1 (5 bases). The input for sequencing was peripheral blood, taken on day 0 of AZD1222 vaccination. The CDR3 DNA reads as TGTGCCAGTAGTATAGTAAGACAGACCCCCTTCTCGGAAGAAAAACTGTTTTTT. This gives the protein CASSIVRQTPFSEEKLFF.